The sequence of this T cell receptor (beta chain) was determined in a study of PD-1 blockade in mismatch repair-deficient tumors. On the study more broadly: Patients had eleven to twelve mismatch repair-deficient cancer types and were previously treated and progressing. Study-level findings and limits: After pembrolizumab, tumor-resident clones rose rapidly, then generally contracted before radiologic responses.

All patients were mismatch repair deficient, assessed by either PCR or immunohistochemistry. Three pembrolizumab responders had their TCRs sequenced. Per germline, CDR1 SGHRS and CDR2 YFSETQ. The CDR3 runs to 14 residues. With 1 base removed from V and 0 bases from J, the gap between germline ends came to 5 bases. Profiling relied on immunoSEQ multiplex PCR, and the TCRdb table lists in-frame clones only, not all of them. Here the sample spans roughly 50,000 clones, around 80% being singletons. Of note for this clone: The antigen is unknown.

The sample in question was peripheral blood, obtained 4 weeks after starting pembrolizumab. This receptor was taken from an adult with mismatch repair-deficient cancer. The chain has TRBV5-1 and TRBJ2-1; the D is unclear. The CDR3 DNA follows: TGCGCCAGCAGCTTGTATAACTCCTACAATGAGCAGTTCTTC. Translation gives CASSLYNSYNEQFF.